The clone carrying this T cell receptor (beta chain) came up a few times. The entry originates in a study of beta chain features in type 1 diabetes. Purity above 98% was achieved in all sorted populations. V shed 4 bases and J 4 bases; nucleotides not matched to a gene: 7. The germline CDR1 and CDR2 sequences are SGHRS and YFSETQ. The CDR3 sequence is 16 residues long. Reverse transcription of all isolated RNA meant that expressed TCRB transcripts were sequenced. Sequenced by immunoSEQ multiplex PCR; TCRdb stores in-frame clones only, minus some. The sample has around 300,000 clones, 13% to 15% seen once; the top ten hold approximately 7%.

This chain uses TRBV5-1 with TRBJ2-3; 12 nucleotides agree with TRBD2. The receptor was derived from a man aged 25 to 40 in good health. Sequencing was carried out using central memory CD4+ T cells from blood. Written as DNA, the CDR3 is TGCGCCAGCAGCCGGAGACTAGCGGGAGTTTCAGATACGCAGTATTTT. Its protein is CASSRRLAGVSDTQYF.